Listed below are T cell receptor beta chains from one sample, sequenced in a study of T cell responses to AZD1222 COVID-19 vaccine. TCRdb's table, derived via immunoSEQ multiplex PCR, lists solely in-frame clones and lacks some. The sample lists tens of thousands of clones; about 88% were seen once. The specimen was peripheral blood, collected 28 days after the second dose of the MenACWY control vaccine. The origin of the receptors is an adult who received the MenACWY meningococcal vaccine as a control. Both conserved end residues are part of each CDR3. Each record gives: J gene, V gene, D gene, CDR3 protein, CDR3 DNA. A D gene is named only where the DNA matches it firmly.

TRBJ1-1 | TRBV4-1 | . | CASSPQKMVPEAFF | TGCGCCAGCAGCCCTCAGAAAATGGTCCCTGAAGCTTTCTTT
TRBJ2-7 | TRBV6-5 | . | CATGDLEQYF | TGTGCCACCGGGGACCTCGAGCAGTACTTC
TRBJ2-2 | TRBV5-1 | TRBD2 | CASSPGLAPTGELFF | TGCGCCAGCAGCCCGGGACTAGCGCCCACCGGGGAGCTGTTTTTT
TRBJ2-2 | TRBV5-4 | TRBD1 | CASGGTGRTGELFF | TGTGCCAGCGGGGGGACAGGGCGGACCGGGGAGCTGTTTTTT
TRBJ2-7 | TRBV2 | . | CARGASRSRSGEQYF | TGTGCCAGAGGGGCCTCGCGGAGCCGCTCAGGGGAGCAGTACTTC
TRBJ1-1 | TRBV27 | . | CASTPTSRGTEAFF | TGTGCCAGCACCCCCACCTCCAGGGGCACTGAAGCTTTCTTT
TRBJ1-6 | TRBV9 | . | CASSPASGSPLHF | TGTGCCAGCAGCCCCGCCTCCGGTTCACCCCTCCACTTT
TRBJ1-5 | TRBV7-3 | . | CASSLGCIRTKNQPQHF | TGTGCCAGCAGCTTAGGGTGCATCAGGACAAAAAATCAGCCCCAGCATTTT
TRBJ2-3 | TRBV6-2/TRBV6-3 | . | CASSSQSTDTQYF | TGTGCCAGCAGCTCCCAAAGCACAGATACGCAGTATTTT
TRBJ1-2 | TRBV29-1 | . | CSVPPPGGAGGYTF | TGCAGCGTTCCCCCCCCCGGGGGCGCGGGGGGCTACACCTTC